These T cell receptor beta chains were read from a single sample in a study of CD8 T cells in Susac syndrome. TCRdb itself ran the immunoSEQ multiplex PCR reads through MiXCR, one entry per CDR3 protein. Of about 430,000 distinct CDR3 sequences listed, approximately 89% are singletons. Material for sequencing was CD8+ T cells from PBMCs. These receptors originate from a human donor with multiple sclerosis. Each CDR3 is given with its conserved first and last residue. A D gene is named only where the DNA matches it firmly. Clone size is shown for a subset of rows, as once, few, many or a class of expanded clone.

D,V,J,size,DNA,CDR3
NA,TRBV7-7,TRBJ2-1,NA,TGTGCTAGCAGCGCAGATAGCGGCCCCCGGTTCTACAATGAGCAGTTCTTC,CASSADSGPRFYNEQFF
NA,TRBV2,TRBJ2-7,NA,TGTGCCAGCAGTGAACGGCACAACGAGCAGTACTTC,CASSERHNEQYF
NA,TRBV25-1,TRBJ2-7,NA,TGTGCCAGCAGGTCGTCCATGCAGACGCGCTACGAGCAGTACTTC,CASRSSMQTRYEQYF
NA,TRBV4-1,TRBJ1-1,NA,TGCGCCAGCAGCCAAGATTTCGGTGGAGGGACTGAAGCTTTCTTT,CASSQDFGGGTEAFF
TRBD1,TRBV7-6,TRBJ1-1,NA,TGTGCCAGCAGCGGAGACAGGGGAGTGAACACTGAAGCTTTCTTT,CASSGDRGVNTEAFF
NA,TRBV11-2,TRBJ2-1,NA,TGTGCCAGCAGCTTCTTACAGGAGCTAGACAATGAGCAGTTCTTC,CASSFLQELDNEQFF
NA,TRBV6-5,TRBJ1-5,once,TGTGCCAGCAGTTACTTGGGGGGTCAGCCCCAGCATTTT,CASSYLGGQPQHF
NA,TRBV4-1,TRBJ2-7,NA,TGCGCCAGCAGCCAAGAGCGCGACAGCTCCTACGAGCAGTACTTC,CASSQERDSSYEQYF
NA,TRBV30,TRBJ1-1,NA,TGTGCCTGCAAGGAGTACACTGAAGCTTTCTTT,CACKEYTEAFF
NA,TRBV7-9,TRBJ2-5,NA,TGTGCCAGCAGCCCACCAAGTAGGGAGGAGACCCAGTACTTC,CASSPPSREETQYF
NA,TRBV7-9,TRBJ2-4,NA,TGTGCCAGCAGCTTTCCCCTGGCGGCAGCCAAAAACATTCAGTACTTC,CASSFPLAAAKNIQYF
NA,TRBV9,TRBJ2-7,NA,TGTGCCAGCAGCGTGAGCCTCTTGGGGGAGGAGTCCTACGAGCAGTACTTC,CASSVSLLGEESYEQYF
TRBD1,TRBV6-1,TRBJ2-6,NA,TGTGCCAGCAGAGGGGACAGGATTGACCTTGGGGCCAACGTCCTGACTTTC,CASRGDRIDLGANVLTF
TRBD1,TRBV6-1,TRBJ2-7,few,TGTGCCAGCAGTGAACTGACAGGGACCCTCTACGAGCAGTACTTC,CASSELTGTLYEQYF
NA,TRBV6-6,TRBJ1-5,NA,TGTGCCAGCAGCCACCTGGGGGGCAACAATCAGCCCCAGCATTTT,CASSHLGGNNQPQHF
TRBD1,TRBV7-2,TRBJ1-2,NA,TGTGCCAGCAGCTCGCCGGGACAGGGGTATCATGGCTACACCTTC,CASSSPGQGYHGYTF
NA,TRBV28,TRBJ2-1,NA,TGTGCCAGCAGACCCGATTATCGGGACTACAATGAGCAGTTCTTC,CASRPDYRDYNEQFF
NA,TRBV11-2,TRBJ2-2,NA,TGTGCCAGCAGCTTATCTGGGACCGGGAATCTGTTTTTT,CASSLSGTGNLFF
TRBD2,TRBV5-1,TRBJ2-3,NA,TGCGCCAGCAGTAGAAATAGCGGGACCGACACAGATACGCAGTATTTT,CASSRNSGTDTDTQYF
NA,TRBV30,TRBJ1-5,NA,TGTGCCTGGAACGTGGGCGGCAATCAGCCCCAGCATTTT,CAWNVGGNQPQHF
TRBD2,TRBV20-1,TRBJ2-7,NA,TGCAGTGCCACGACTAGCGGGAGTTCTATCGAGCAGTACTTC,CSATTSGSSIEQYF
NA,TRBV5-5,TRBJ1-1,NA,TGTGCCAGCAGCTTAACCGGGATCTACCCTGAAGCTTTCTTT,CASSLTGIYPEAFF
TRBD1,TRBV30,TRBJ2-7,few,TGTGCCTTGGAGGCCGGGACAGGGGCCTACGAGCAGTACTTC,CALEAGTGAYEQYF
NA,TRBV2,TRBJ2-3,NA,TGTGCCAGCTACCGATTCGGCCGAGAACGCACAGATACGCAGTATTTT,CASYRFGRERTDTQYF
TRBD2,TRBV6-5,TRBJ2-1,NA,TGTGCCGCCGGGAGGGAGGACCCCGATGAGCAGTTCTTC,CAAGREDPDEQFF
TRBD2,TRBV5-4,TRBJ2-3,once,TGTGCCAGCAGCTTACGTAGCGGGACGAGCACAGATACGCAGTATTTT,CASSLRSGTSTDTQYF
NA,TRBV2,TRBJ2-7,few,TGTGCCAGCATAGGAACGGCCGCCTACGAGCAGTACTTC,CASIGTAAYEQYF
TRBD1,TRBV5-4,TRBJ2-5,few,TGTGCCAGCCAACCCTCCGAGGCAGGGGGCTTAGAGACCCAGTATTTC,CASQPSEAGGLETQYF
NA,TRBV27,TRBJ1-4,NA,TGTGCCAGCAGTTTATCGTCAGATCGGGGTGAAAAACTGTTTTTT,CASSLSSDRGEKLFF
NA,TRBV27,TRBJ2-7,few,TGTGCCAGCAGTTCTGGACCCTACGAGCAGTACTTC,CASSSGPYEQYF
NA,TRBV5-1,TRBJ1-1,NA,TGCGCCAGCAGGGGGGGCGACGTGAACACTGAAGCTTTCTTT,CASRGGDVNTEAFF
TRBD1,TRBV19,TRBJ2-7,NA,TGTGCCAGTGCCGGGACAGGACTCTACGAGCAGTACTTC,CASAGTGLYEQYF
NA,TRBV5-5,TRBJ1-1,NA,TGTGCCAGCAGCTGGGGGGGAGCCGACGGGAACACTGAAGCTTTCTTT,CASSWGGADGNTEAFF
TRBD2,TRBV5-5,TRBJ2-1,NA,TGTGCCAGCAGCCCCCCGGTAGCGGGAGTAGGGGAGCAGTTCTTC,CASSPPVAGVGEQFF
NA,TRBV2,TRBJ2-7,NA,TGTGCCAGCAGTGAATGGGGTTTCTACGAGCAGTACTTC,CASSEWGFYEQYF
NA,TRBV23-1,TRBJ1-1,NA,TGCGCCAGCAGTCAAAGGGACGGACATAGGAACACTGAAGCTTTCTTT,CASSQRDGHRNTEAFF
NA,TRBV4-1,TRBJ1-1,NA,TGCGCCAGCAGCCAAGATAGGTGGAACACTGAAGCTTTCTTT,CASSQDRWNTEAFF
NA,TRBV7-9,TRBJ2-3,NA,TGTGCCAGCAGCACCCGCCTGGCAGAGACTAGCACAGATACGCAGTATTTT,CASSTRLAETSTDTQYF
TRBD2,TRBV9,TRBJ2-5,NA,TGTGCCAGCAGCGTAGAGCTGGGACTAGAAGAGACCCAGTACTTC,CASSVELGLEETQYF
TRBD1,TRBV4-1,TRBJ2-7,NA,TGCGCCAGCAGCCAAGTCGGGGACAGGGGGCTTTACGAGCAGTACTTC,CASSQVGDRGLYEQYF
NA,TRBV3-1,TRBJ2-7,NA,TGTGCCAGCAGCGAGACCCCCTCCTACGAGCAGTACTTC,CASSETPSYEQYF
TRBD2,TRBV2,TRBJ2-6,NA,TGTGCCAGCAGTGAAGCGCTTCGGGAGGGCTCTGGGGCCAACGTCCTGACTTTC,CASSEALREGSGANVLTF
NA,TRBV5-4,TRBJ1-2,NA,TGTGCCAGCAGCTTGGAGGGCGGTGTTGGTGGCTACACCTTC,CASSLEGGVGGYTF
NA,TRBV3-1,TRBJ2-7,NA,TGTGCCAGCAGCCAACCGGGACAATCCTACGAGCAGTACTTC,CASSQPGQSYEQYF
NA,TRBV5-6,TRBJ1-1,few,TGTGCCAGCAGCTTGAGCAGGGGTTATACTGAAGCTTTCTTT,CASSLSRGYTEAFF
TRBD1,TRBV12-3/TRBV12-4,TRBJ1-5,NA,TGTGCCAGCAGTTTTGTAGGGGGCGCGTCGCCCCAGCATTTT,CASSFVGGASPQHF
NA,TRBV13,TRBJ1-3,NA,TGTGCCAGCAGCTTGGTAGCGGAAAACACCATATATTTT,CASSLVAENTIYF